The sequence of this T cell receptor (beta chain) was determined in a study of CD8 T cells in Susac syndrome. Study-level results: Individuals included in the TCR sequencing and HLA analysis were acknowledged by the study to be relatively few in number.

Points on this clonotype: The antigen is undetermined.

Random hexamers were used to reverse transcribe the RNA input (roughly 0.5 to 1 ug). TCRdb re-called the immunoSEQ multiplex PCR reads with MiXCR, one entry per CDR3 protein. In the table there are 100,000 to 150,000 distinct CDR3 sequences, just over 90% of which are singletons. Sequenced: CD8+ T cells from PBMCs. This receptor was obtained from a human donor with multiple sclerosis.

CDR3 region: CASGTSGSSYNEQFF. The CDR3 nucleotides read TGTGCCAGCGGGACTAGCGGGAGCTCCTACAATGAGCAGTTCTTC. The V call is TRBV19, the J call TRBJ2-1, with TRBD2 identical over 14 bases. CDR1 is LNHDA and CDR2 is SQIVND in the germline V gene (reference sequence). The trim removed 9 bases at V and 0 bases at J, leaving 1 base unmatched. This CDR3 comprises 15 residues.